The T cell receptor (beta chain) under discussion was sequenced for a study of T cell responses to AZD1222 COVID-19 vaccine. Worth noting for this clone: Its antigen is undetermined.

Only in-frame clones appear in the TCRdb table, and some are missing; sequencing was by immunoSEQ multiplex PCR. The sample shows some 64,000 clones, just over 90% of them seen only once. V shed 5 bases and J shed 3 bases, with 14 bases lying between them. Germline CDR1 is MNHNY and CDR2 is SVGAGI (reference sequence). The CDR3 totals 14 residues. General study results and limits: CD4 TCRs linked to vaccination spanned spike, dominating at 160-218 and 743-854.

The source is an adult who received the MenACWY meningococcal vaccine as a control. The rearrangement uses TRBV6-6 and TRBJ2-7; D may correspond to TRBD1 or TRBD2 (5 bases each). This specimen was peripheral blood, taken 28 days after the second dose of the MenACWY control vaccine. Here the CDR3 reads CASSHERGSYEQYF. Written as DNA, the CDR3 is TGTGCCAGCAGTCACGAGAGGGGAAGCTACGAGCAGTACTTC.